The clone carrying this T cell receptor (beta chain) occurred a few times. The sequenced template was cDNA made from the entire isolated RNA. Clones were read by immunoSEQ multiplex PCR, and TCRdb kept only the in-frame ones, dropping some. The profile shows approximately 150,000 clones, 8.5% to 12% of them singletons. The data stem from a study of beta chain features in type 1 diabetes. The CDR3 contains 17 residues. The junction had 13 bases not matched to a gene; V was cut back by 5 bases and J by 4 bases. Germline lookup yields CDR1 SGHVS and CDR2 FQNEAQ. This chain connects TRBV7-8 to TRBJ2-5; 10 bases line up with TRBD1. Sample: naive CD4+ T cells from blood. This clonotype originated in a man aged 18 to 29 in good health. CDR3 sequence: CASSPKGGTGVRETQYF. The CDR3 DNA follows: TGTGCCAGCAGCCCCAAGGGGGGGACAGGGGTCCGAGAGACCCAGTACTTC.